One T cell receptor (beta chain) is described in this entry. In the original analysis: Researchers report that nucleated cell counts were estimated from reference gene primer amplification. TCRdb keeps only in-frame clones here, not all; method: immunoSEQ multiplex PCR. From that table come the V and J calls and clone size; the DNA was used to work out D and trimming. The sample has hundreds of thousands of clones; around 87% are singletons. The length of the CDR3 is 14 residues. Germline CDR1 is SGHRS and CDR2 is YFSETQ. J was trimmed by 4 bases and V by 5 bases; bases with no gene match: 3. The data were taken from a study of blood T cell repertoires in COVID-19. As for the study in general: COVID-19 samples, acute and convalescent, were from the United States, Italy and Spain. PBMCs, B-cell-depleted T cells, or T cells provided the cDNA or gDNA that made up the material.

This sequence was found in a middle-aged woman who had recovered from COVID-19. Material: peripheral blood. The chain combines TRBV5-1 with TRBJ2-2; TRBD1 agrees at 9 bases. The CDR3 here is CASRDRGGTGELFF. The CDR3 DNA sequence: TGCGCCAGCAGGGACAGGGGAGGCACCGGGGAGCTGTTTTTT.